This T cell receptor (beta chain) was captured in a study of cytomegalovirus exposure and HLA in healthy donors. Study results and limitations: The study dropped some indistinguishable V segments, TRBV6-2 and TRBV6-3 among them. Accurate HLA-A and HLA-B prediction from TCR beta sequences was reported for most subjects.

In the PCR, 60 Vbeta and 13 Jbeta primers were used. Sequencing used immunoSEQ multiplex PCR; TCRdb keeps in-frame clones, though not all of them. The sample has 150,000 to 200,000 clones; about 80% are singletons. The CDR3 runs 20 residues. Losses at the gene ends were 4 bases for V and 0 bases for J; bases not matched to a gene: 14. Germline CDR1 reads SGHKS; CDR2 reads YYEKEE (reference sequence). About this clone itself: What it binds is unknown.

The origin of this receptor is a young man in good health and CMV-seropositive. The V gene is TRBV5-5, the J gene TRBJ2-1, with 12 bases identical to TRBD2. The sample was PBMCs. The CDR3 loop is CASSLRTSGVGPSSYNEQFF. The CDR3 nucleotides read TGTGCCAGCAGCCTAAGGACTAGCGGGGTGGGCCCAAGCTCCTACAATGAGCAGTTCTTC.